A selection of T cell receptor beta chains follows, all from one sample in a study of early T cells in non-severe SARS-CoV-2 infection. Each CDR3 protein is one row after TCRdb ran MiXCR on the 5' RACE reads. There are approximately 100,000 distinct CDR3 sequences in the sample; approximately 11% occur only once, and roughly 5% lies in the top ten. Material: whole blood. These receptors were collected from an adult who was a healthcare worker with PCR-confirmed SARS-CoV-2 infection or an uninfected control (not recorded which). Both conserved end residues are part of each CDR3. D genes are given only for firm matches. Clone size, where shown, is once, few, many, or a class for clones that have expanded.

>TRBJ2-7|few|-|TRBV3-1
CASSQGTGEPYEQYF
TGTGCCAGCAGCCAAGGTACGGGGGAACCCTACGAGCAGTACTTC
>TRBJ1-4|-|-|TRBV27
CASSPGLSNEKLFF
TGTGCCAGCAGTCCAGGACTTTCTAATGAAAAACTGTTTTTT
>TRBJ1-2|few|-|TRBV29-1
CSVVTLETYGYTF
TGCAGCGTTGTCACGCTGGAGACATATGGCTACACCTTC
>TRBJ2-6|-|-|TRBV28
CASTRRTAGANVLTF
TGTGCCAGCACCCGAAGGACAGCTGGGGCCAACGTCCTGACTTTC
>TRBJ1-6|-|-|TRBV28
CASSSPPRGSPLHF
TGTGCCAGCAGTTCCCCCCCCAGGGGTTCACCCCTCCACTTT
>TRBJ1-5|-|TRBD1|TRBV30
CAWSKRYGDRDNQPQHF
TGTGCCTGGAGTAAGAGGTATGGGGACAGGGACAATCAGCCCCAGCATTTT
>TRBJ2-3|few|TRBD2|TRBV7-2
CASSSAGGGTDTQYF
TGTGCCAGCAGCTCAGCGGGAGGGGGGACAGATACGCAGTATTTT
>TRBJ2-1|-|-|TRBV4-1
CASSSGISYNEQFF
TGCGCCAGCAGCTCAGGGATATCCTACAATGAGCAGTTCTTC
>TRBJ2-6|few|-|TRBV19
CASSIGRVTGANVLTF
TGTGCCAGTTCTATCGGCAGGGTAACTGGGGCCAACGTCCTGACTTTC
>TRBJ1-5|many|TRBD1|TRBV7-6
CASSSRTGPLDNQPQHF
TGTGCCAGCAGCTCACGGACAGGACCCTTAGACAATCAGCCCCAGCATTTT
>TRBJ1-5|few|-|TRBV6-1
CASNRQTGNQPQHF
TGTGCCAGCAACAGACAGACGGGGAATCAGCCCCAGCATTTT
>TRBJ2-3|once|TRBD1|TRBV29-1
CSVTSRDRDTDTQYF
TGCAGCGTGACTAGCCGGGACAGGGACACAGATACGCAGTATTTT
>TRBJ2-6|-|TRBD1|TRBV12-3/TRBV12-4
CASIPPDRISSGANVLTF
TGTGCCAGCATCCCCCCGGACAGGATCAGCTCTGGGGCCAACGTCCTGACTTTC
>TRBJ2-7|-|-|TRBV12-3/TRBV12-4
CASSLRGTAEYEQYF
TGTGCCAGCAGTCTTCGCGGGACAGCGGAGTACGAGCAGTACTTC
>TRBJ1-5|few|-|TRBV5-1
CASSLEGGNQPQHF
TGCGCCAGCAGCTTGGAAGGGGGCAATCAGCCCCAGCATTTT
>TRBJ2-1|medium-sized|TRBD2|TRBV6-2/TRBV6-3
CASSYLYEAWVAGGTTYNEQFF
TGTGCCAGCAGTTACTTGTATGAGGCGTGGGTAGCGGGAGGGACTACCTACAATGAGCAGTTCTTC
>TRBJ2-3|few|-|TRBV5-5
CASREPAGGPSTDTQYF
TGTGCCAGCAGAGAACCAGCCGGGGGGCCTAGCACAGATACGCAGTATTTT